This is a list of T cell receptor delta chains from one sample in a study of gamma-delta T cells after stem cell transplantation. TCRdb re-called clones from the RT-PCR reads using CATT. Of about 1,600 delta-chain clones listed, about 21% are singletons. The material sequenced was gamma-delta T cells. These receptors all come from a human donor. It is not recorded whose cells these are; they may come from a transplant donor. Both conserved end residues are part of each CDR3. The order of the fields is V gene, J gene, CDR3 protein.

TRDV2	TRDJ1	CACDPMGANTDKLIF
TRDV2	TRDJ2	CACDTVSGQAQLFF
TRDV2	TRDJ1	CACDTGGSSTDTDKLIF
TRDV2	TRDJ1	CACDKVMRGDTLLIF
TRDV2	TRDJ1	CACDTFTGGYARYTDNLIF
TRDV1	TRDJ1	CALGETRRWGHRGDKLIF
TRDV2	TRDJ1	CACDTLLGDTDGGDKLIF
TRDV2	TRDJ1	CAFDIRGDSADKLIF
TRDV2	TRDJ1	CACDSLGEKRSDKLIF
TRDV2	TRDJ1	CACDTLSTLGDTISDKLIF
TRDV2	TRDJ1	CACDLVGGYVYREIHFASAKLIF
TRDV2	TRDJ3	CACDTATGGVSSWDTRQMFF
TRDV2	TRDJ1	CACDTLNWGIRPPQERDTDKLIF
TRDV2	TRDJ1	CACYPVGDTADKLIF
TRDV2	TRDJ3	CACDFTGDHRSWDTRQMFF
TRDV2	TRDJ1	CACDQLGTGRPDKLIF
TRDV2	TRDJ1	CACDTVSGDLNTDKLIF
TRDV2	TRDJ1	CACDTVPVLGDMEGKLIF
TRDV2	TRDJ1	CACDTVGIRADNLIF
TRDV2	TRDJ1	CACDTLTTTGGLTDKLIF
TRDV3	TRDJ1	CAFNRKPPLRGLGDTRGNTDKLIF
TRDV2	TRDJ1	CACDTVGSLLGEIDKLIF
TRDV2	TRDJ3	CACDTPSELGDTWSWDTRQMFF
TRDV2	TRDJ1	CACDTVGPSSGSKLIF
TRDV1	TRDJ1	CALGEPPSKLTGGYLHTYTDKLIF
TRDV2	TRDJ1	CACEPLGGQDKLIF
TRDV2	TRDJ1	CACDRRLGDTDKLIF
TRDV1	TRDJ1	CALGELRERETGVGPDKLIF
TRDV2	TRDJ1	CACDPILNTGAKLIF
TRDV2	TRDJ3	CACDQLGDTSSWDTRQMFF
TRDV2	TRDJ1	CACDILLGDTEDTDKLIF
TRDV2	TRDJ3	CACDTVGGLTRQMFF
TRDV2	TRDJ1	CACDTVSLGDTAEYTDKLIF
TRDV2	TRDJ3	CACDTGGTRQSSWDTRQMFF
TRDV2	TRDJ1	CACETVPGIIDTDKLIF
TRDV2	TRDJ3	CACDTVRGPWDTRQMFF
TRDV2	TRDJ1	CACDLLNTDKLIF
TRDV2	TRDJ3	CACDTVGDSSWDTRQMFF
TRDV2	TRDJ1	CACDPVLGVTYTDKLIF
TRDV2	TRDJ1	CACDTLIRGATDKLIF
TRDV2	TRDJ1	CACVTVRTGGLPLQEKLIF
TRDV2	TRDJ1	CACDPLTGGTDKLIF
TRDV2	TRDJ3	CACDTVNPLGDTRVDSWDTRQMFF
TRDV2	TRDJ2	CACDTVKPRGASLTAQLFF
TRDV1	TRDJ2	CALGSLTTLILIKALTAQFF
TRDV2	TRDJ1	CACDTLDTTDFTDKLIF
TRDV2	TRDJ1	CACDTVDGGDGGYDKLIF
TRDV2	TRDJ1	CAWSDWGIRADKLIF
TRDV2	TRDJ1	CACDPLPVLGDTGGTDKLIF